This TCR beta chain was retrieved from a study of cytomegalovirus exposure and HLA in healthy donors. On the study more broadly: From about 180 million T cells, an earlier analysis saw 90 million to 130 million unique TCR beta sequences.

Study findings and constraints: Among the CMV-associated chains, three were confirmed in vitro as specific for CMV antigens.

13 Jbeta primers and 60 Vbeta primers were used for the PCR. Method: immunoSEQ multiplex PCR; TCRdb's copy keeps in-frame clones and lacks some. The sample yields approximately 160,000 clones, around four fifths seen once. The CDR3 extends over 14 amino acids. Germline CDR1 SEHNR, CDR2 FQNEAQ (reference sequence). The junction had 7 bases not matched to a gene; V was cut back by 5 bases and J by 5 bases. A note on this clone: The antigen is unknown.

The sequenced material came from PBMCs. The gene calls are TRBV7-9 and TRBJ2-7, with 9 positions matching TRBD1. The source of this sequence is a man aged 18 to 29 in good health and CMV-seropositive. The CDR3: CASSPWDRDHEQYF. In nucleotides, the CDR3 is TGTGCCAGCAGCCCTTGGGACAGGGACCACGAGCAGTACTTC.